These T cell receptor beta chains were read from a single sample in a study of regulatory T cells in long-lasting Graves disease. TCRdb ran MiXCR on the multiplex PCR reads and lists one entry per CDR3 protein. The sample contains about 450,000 distinct CDR3 sequences, around 15% of which appear only once. This same sample was also part of a study on T cells in Graves' hyperthyroidism and ophthalmopathy.

The source was peripheral blood mononuclear cells (PBMCs), collected at new diagnosis, from a patient treated with antithyroid drugs. The source of these receptors is a woman between 45 and 60 years old with Graves disease. CDR3s include the opening cysteine and the closing phenylalanine or tryptophan. D genes are given only for firm matches. Size is stated for part of the rows, as once, few or many counts, or as a class when the clone is expanded.

V gene	clone size	D gene	J gene	CDR3 length	CDR3 protein	CDR3 DNA
TRBV5-1	many	NA	TRBJ2-3	15	CASSQDPPPENTQYF	TGCGCCAGCAGCCAGGATCCCCCCCCCGAGAATACGCAGTATTTT
TRBV18	NA	NA	TRBJ2-3	13	CASSRGDTDTQYF	TGTGCCAGCTCACGGGGCGACACAGATACGCAGTATTTT
TRBV25-1	NA	NA	TRBJ2-3	13	CASIRGDTDTQYF	TGTGCCAGCATTAGGGGGGACACAGATACGCAGTATTTT
TRBV28	few	TRBD1	TRBJ2-7	15	CASTQQGAPSYEQYF	TGTGCCAGCACCCAACAGGGGGCCCCTTCCTACGAGCAGTACTTC
TRBV28	many	TRBD2	TRBJ2-1	17	CASSPWTSGNSYNEQFF	TGTGCCAGCAGTCCCTGGACTAGCGGGAACTCCTACAATGAGCAGTTCTTC
TRBV28	many	TRBD2	TRBJ2-7	15	CASSLLAGSYDEQYF	TGTGCCAGCAGTTTGCTAGCGGGAAGCTACGACGAGCAGTACTTC
TRBV5-1	many	TRBD2	TRBJ2-1	17	CASSLGWTSGRADEQFF	TGCGCCAGCAGCTTGGGTTGGACTAGCGGGAGGGCGGATGAGCAGTTCTTC
TRBV3-1	many	TRBD2	TRBJ2-7	14	CASGPSGRRYEQYF	TGTGCCAGCGGACCTAGCGGGAGGCGGTACGAGCAGTACTTC
TRBV11-1	few	TRBD2	TRBJ2-1	17	CASSIGTSGSTYNEQFF	TGTGCCAGCAGCATCGGGACTAGCGGTTCAACCTACAATGAGCAGTTCTTC
TRBV7-3	NA	NA	TRBJ2-1	15	CASSYGRGAYNEQFF	TGTGCCAGCAGCTATGGGAGGGGGGCCTACAATGAGCAGTTCTTC
TRBV5-1	many	NA	TRBJ1-1	13	CASSAPPRTEAFF	TGCGCCAGCAGCGCCCCCCCCCGCACTGAAGCTTTCTTT
TRBV5-1	many	NA	TRBJ2-1	13	CASSLDEYNEQFF	TGCGCCAGCAGCTTGGACGAGTACAATGAGCAGTTCTTC
TRBV20-1	many	NA	TRBJ1-5	15	CSARESGTHNQPQHF	TGCAGTGCTAGAGAGAGTGGGACGCACAATCAGCCCCAGCATTTT
TRBV6-1	many	NA	TRBJ1-5	16	CASSEAQGWSNQPQHF	TGTGCCAGCAGTGAAGCGCAAGGGTGGAGCAATCAGCCCCAGCATTTT
TRBV20-1	few	NA	TRBJ1-3	16	CSAQNPAGTWRNTIYF	TGCAGTGCTCAGAATCCCGCCGGGACATGGAGAAACACCATATATTTT
TRBV25-1	few	NA	TRBJ2-5	17	CASSDPGQPLSQETQYF	TGTGCCAGCAGTGACCCTGGACAGCCTCTTAGCCAAGAGACCCAGTACTTC
TRBV5-6	many	NA	TRBJ2-7	14	CASSLWGVGYEQYF	TGTGCCAGCAGCTTGTGGGGCGTGGGCTACGAGCAGTACTTC
TRBV6-1	many	TRBD2	TRBJ2-7	14	CASRGLEGTYEQYF	TGTGCCAGCAGGGGACTAGAGGGAACCTACGAGCAGTACTTC
TRBV3-1	many	NA	TRBJ2-2	13	CASSLSHTGELFF	TGTGCCAGCAGCCTAAGTCACACCGGGGAGCTGTTTTTT
TRBV18	few	TRBD1	TRBJ2-5	15	CASSPSGGSRETQYF	TGTGCCAGCTCACCTTCAGGGGGCTCCCGAGAGACCCAGTACTTC
TRBV19	NA	NA	TRBJ1-1	12	CASIDRTLEAFF	TGTGCCAGTATCGACAGGACCCTTGAAGCTTTCTTT
TRBV7-9	few	NA	TRBJ1-6	16	CASGPRDVAYNSPLHF	TGTGCCAGCGGCCCCCGGGACGTCGCCTATAATTCACCCCTCCACTTT
TRBV9	few	NA	TRBJ1-3	15	CASSVVGGDGNTIYF	TGTGCCAGCAGCGTAGTCGGCGGCGATGGAAACACCATATATTTT
TRBV11-2	many	TRBD2	TRBJ2-7	16	CASSLHPASGSYEQYF	TGTGCCAGCAGCTTACATCCAGCTAGCGGTTCCTACGAGCAGTACTTC
TRBV27	many	TRBD1	TRBJ1-1	13	CASSPLGQGTTFF	TGTGCCAGCAGTCCCCTCGGACAGGGCACGACTTTCTTT
TRBV18	many	NA	TRBJ1-1	15	CASSNQPTGNTEAFF	TGTGCCAGCTCAAACCAACCGACGGGGAACACTGAAGCTTTCTTT
TRBV29-1	many	TRBD2	TRBJ2-5	13	CSATSGYQETQYF	TGCAGCGCGACTAGCGGGTACCAAGAGACCCAGTACTTC
TRBV24-1	many	NA	TRBJ2-7	12	CATSQRGVKQYF	TGTGCCACCAGTCAGCGTGGGGTCAAGCAGTACTTC
TRBV28	NA	NA	TRBJ1-2	11	CASSSEYGYTF	TGTGCCAGCAGTAGTGAATATGGCTACACCTTC
TRBV19	NA	NA	TRBJ2-6	15	CASSQTTSGANVLTF	TGTGCCAGTAGCCAGACCACCTCTGGGGCCAACGTCCTGACTTTC
TRBV10-1	few	NA	TRBJ1-1	14	CALITGSMNTEAFF	TGCGCCCTAATTACAGGGTCCATGAACACTGAAGCTTTCTTT
TRBV10-3	many	NA	TRBJ2-7	14	CATKGDSQVYEQYF	TGTGCCACCAAGGGGGACTCCCAAGTCTACGAGCAGTACTTC
TRBV18	many	TRBD1	TRBJ2-1	15	CASSPGDRSYNEQFF	TGTGCCAGCTCACCTGGGGACAGGTCCTACAATGAGCAGTTCTTC
TRBV30	NA	NA	TRBJ2-2	14	CASSGQFNTGELFF	TGTGCCTCGTCAGGACAGTTCAACACCGGGGAGCTGTTTTTT
TRBV11-3	many	TRBD2	TRBJ2-1	17	CASSPHSGGSSYNEQFF	TGTGCCAGCAGCCCCCATAGCGGGGGGAGCTCCTACAATGAGCAGTTCTTC